The present entry profiles one TCR beta chain with its context. This receptor's antigen is unknown. No much larger clone is present one base from it, and per-base qualities are unavailable. The CDR3 regions of human TCRbeta chains were analyzed by immunosequencing. From the authors' description of their analysis: Repertoire TCRs were checked for matches against a reference library of SARS-CoV-2-specific TCRs that had been generated using the MIRA antigen-specificity platform. Breadth was defined as the fraction of unique TCRs that were SARS-CoV-2-associated, and depth was defined as the fraction of total T cells that were SARS-CoV-2-associated. Using the MIRA data, every spike-specific TCR was mapped to the spike region that the TCR reacted to and assigned to either a CD4 or a CD8 class. Log10-transformed breadth and depth values were compared by one-way ANOVA with Sidak's multiple comparisons tests. Entries here come from immuneACCESS through TCRdb and include only in-frame sequences with V and J called. Some clones fail to appear in such tables; in the studies checked, an unresolved V gene covers under half of the shortfall, and the cause of the remainder is unknown. The V and J calls and clone size come from that table; D and trimming were worked out from the DNA. This sample comprises roughly 190,000 clones, 90% to 95% of them detected only once. Jointly, the top ten make up 1.7% of the sample.

V and J lose 3 bases and 0 bases, and a span of 12 bases separates them. As encoded in the germline V gene, CDR1 is KGHSH while CDR2 is LQKENI. The CDR3 starts with the cysteine, ends with the phenylalanine, and has 16 residues. Of all the DNA, just the CDR3 is kept, 48 bases in frame from base 1. The time point label for this specimen denotes: about 28 days (+/-7) after the second vaccine dose. AZD1222 recipients given second doses at about 4 weeks or at about 12 weeks were pooled, since spike-specific TCR depth and breadth were not found to differ between the two schedules. Vaccinee samples came from UK trials COV001 and COV002, including a single-blind randomized controlled phase 2/3 trial of AZD1222 (ChAdOx1 nCoV-19) in healthy adults. Trial participant PBMC samples were collected at day 0 and day 28 after the second dose for TCRbeta chain sequencing. These data are taken from a study of T cell responses to AZD1222 COVID-19 vaccine (dated by TCRdb to the early 2020s). About the investigation overall: TCR sequencing was performed for some 250 trial participants, of whom about 200 were given two doses of AZD1222 and approximately 26 were given two doses of MenACWY control vaccine. Enrollment into the trials was organized by age into subgroups of 18-55, 56-69 and 70-plus years, and those subgroups contained about 150, 27 and 61 TCR-sequenced participants, respectively.

Study-wide findings and limitations: Vaccine-associated CD4 TCRs spanned the whole spike protein, with dominant responses in regions 160-218 and 743-854. Because no day 14 peak-response samples were available, repertoires were characterized only after the peak T cell response. In the small 56-69-year group, the increase in depth fell short of significance, most likely because of low power. Epitopes outside the regions mutated in the B.1.351 and B.1.1.7 variants were reportedly recognized by nearly half of the unique spike-specific TCRs. After two AZD1222 doses, both the breadth and the depth of spike-specific TCRs were significantly higher than at day 0 and than in MenACWY recipients. Participants were mostly white British, with more females than males. The authors suggested clonal diversity may have been underestimated. Conclusions about previously exposed vaccinees are limited, since just five or six AZD1222 recipients were seropositive for SARS-CoV-2 at baseline.

The chain couples TRBV18 to TRBJ1-5, with no reliable assignment of the D segment. The sequence was obtained from an adult who received the AZD1222 COVID-19 vaccine. This specimen was peripheral blood, taken 28 days after the second AZD1222 dose. The DNA reads TGTGCCAGCTCACCGAGGCAGCTTTATAGCAATCAGCCCCAGCATTTT. The translation is CASSPRQLYSNQPQHF.